This T cell receptor (beta chain) was observed in a study of regulatory T cells in long-lasting Graves disease. CDR1 and CDR2 (germline): SGHTA, FQGTGA. With 4 bases removed from V and 7 bases from J, the gap between germline ends came to 20 bases. CDR3 size: 16 residues. This clonotype was counted ten times or more. Building of the TCR beta libraries involved iRepertoire HTBI primers and Arm-PCR of CDR3 regions. TCRdb ran MiXCR on the multiplex PCR reads and lists one entry per CDR3 protein. The data contain 200,000 to 250,000 distinct CDR3 sequences, about 17% of them singletons. Time point: newly diagnosed GD, antithyroid drugs for less than 3 months. The TCR library was made from RNA that had been extracted from PBMCs in TRIzol.

The TCR originated in a female donor with Graves disease. Source: peripheral blood mononuclear cells (PBMCs), taken at new diagnosis, from a patient treated with antithyroid drugs. V is TRBV7-3 and J is TRBJ1-3; TRBD1 is a possible D gene (5 bases). CDR3: CASSWVGQDFLNTIYF. CDR3 sequence (DNA): TGTGCCAGCAGCTGGGTGGGGCAGGATTTCCTGAACACCATATATTTT.